This T cell receptor (beta chain) is from a study of T cells in Graves' hyperthyroidism and ophthalmopathy. This clonotype appeared a few times. Researchers took RNA transcripts and amplified the TCR beta CDR3 regions from them. Primed by the HTBI set, a first-round RT-PCR was run on the TCR CDR3. TCRdb recomputed calls from the multiplex PCR reads with MiXCR, one row per CDR3 protein. The sample has some 300,000 distinct CDR3 sequences; around 19% are singletons. Trimming removed 1 base from V and 6 bases from J, with 10 bases in between. The CDR3 is 14 amino acids. The authors took PBMCs from 8 to 10 ml fresh peripheral blood.

This sequence joins TRBV12-3 or TRBV12-4 and TRBJ2-1; TRBD1 might be the D (6 bases). This TCR derives from a man between 45 and 60 years old with Graves' ophthalmopathy. Sequencing was carried out using blood. DNA for the CDR3: TGTGCCAGCAGTTTAGGAGGGGGTCTCAATGAGCAGTTCTTC. It specifies CASSLGGGLNEQFF.